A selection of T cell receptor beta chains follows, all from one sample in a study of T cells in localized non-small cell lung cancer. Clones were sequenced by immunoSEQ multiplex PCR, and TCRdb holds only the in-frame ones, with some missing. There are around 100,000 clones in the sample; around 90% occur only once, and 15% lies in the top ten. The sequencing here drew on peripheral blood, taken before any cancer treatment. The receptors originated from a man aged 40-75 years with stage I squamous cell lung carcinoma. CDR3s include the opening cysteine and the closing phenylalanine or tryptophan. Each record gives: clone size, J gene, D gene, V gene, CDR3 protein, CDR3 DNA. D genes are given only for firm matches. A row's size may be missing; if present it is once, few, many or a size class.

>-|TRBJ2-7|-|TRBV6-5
CASRLAPGPWEQYF
TGTGCCAGCAGACTCGCGCCGGGACCATGGGAGCAGTACTTC
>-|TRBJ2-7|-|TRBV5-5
CASSLDYIGYQLSYEQYF
TGTGCCAGCAGCTTGGATTATATTGGGTACCAACTCTCCTACGAGCAGTACTTC
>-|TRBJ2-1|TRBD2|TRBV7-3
CASSLSGGGNEQFF
TGTGCCAGCAGCTTAAGTGGCGGGGGGAATGAGCAGTTCTTC
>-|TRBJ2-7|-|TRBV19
CASSPGRNSYEQYF
TGTGCCAGTAGTCCGGGACGGAACTCCTACGAGCAGTACTTC
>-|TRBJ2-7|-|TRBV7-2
CASSLVVQTYEQYF
TGTGCCAGCAGCTTAGTTGTACAGACCTACGAGCAGTACTTC
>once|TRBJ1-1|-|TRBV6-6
CASTGQKNTEAFF
TGTGCCAGCACCGGACAGAAGAACACTGAAGCTTTCTTT
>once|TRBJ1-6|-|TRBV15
CATSRDFGPNSPLHF
TGTGCCACCAGCAGAGATTTTGGGCCTAATTCACCCCTCCACTTT
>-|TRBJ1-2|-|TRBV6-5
CASSASSSGRGYTF
TGTGCCAGCAGTGCTTCTTCCTCGGGTCGCGGCTACACCTTC
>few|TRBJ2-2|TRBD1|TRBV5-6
CASSRGLRDSEHGELFF
TGTGCCAGCAGCAGAGGACTTCGGGACAGCGAACACGGGGAGCTGTTTTTT
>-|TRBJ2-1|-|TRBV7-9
CASSFPGTVYNEQFF
TGTGCCAGCAGCTTTCCGGGGACCGTTTACAATGAGCAGTTCTTC
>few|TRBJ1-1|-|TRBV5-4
CASSLAVGGVLGTEAFF
TGTGCCAGCAGCTTGGCCGTAGGGGGTGTATTGGGCACTGAAGCTTTCTTT
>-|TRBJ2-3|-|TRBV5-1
CASSPRGAADTQYF
TGCGCCAGCAGCCCAAGGGGGGCGGCAGATACGCAGTATTTT
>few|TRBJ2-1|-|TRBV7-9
CASSPRYKTGNEQFF
TGTGCCAGCAGCCCCCGGTATAAAACAGGCAATGAGCAGTTCTTC
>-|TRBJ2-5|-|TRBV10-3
CAISEIIQETQYF
TGTGCCATCAGTGAGATTATCCAAGAGACCCAGTACTTC
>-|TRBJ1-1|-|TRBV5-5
CASSFWSRDEAFF
TGTGCCAGCAGCTTCTGGAGCCGGGATGAAGCTTTCTTT
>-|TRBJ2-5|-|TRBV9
CASSVSGGSQETQYF
TGTGCCAGCAGCGTATCAGGGGGGTCACAAGAGACCCAGTACTTC
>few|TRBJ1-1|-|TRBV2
CARILRGIGEPAFF
TGTGCCAGGATCCTAAGGGGGATAGGGGAGCCTGCTTTCTTT